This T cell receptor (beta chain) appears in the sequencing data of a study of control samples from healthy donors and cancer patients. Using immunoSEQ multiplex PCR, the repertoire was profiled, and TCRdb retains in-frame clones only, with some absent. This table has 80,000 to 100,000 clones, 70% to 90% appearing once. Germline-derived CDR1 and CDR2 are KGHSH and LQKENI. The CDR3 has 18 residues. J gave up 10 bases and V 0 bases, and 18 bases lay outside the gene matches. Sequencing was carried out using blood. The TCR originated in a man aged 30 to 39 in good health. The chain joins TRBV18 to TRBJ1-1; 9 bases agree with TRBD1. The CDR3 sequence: CASSPPLKQGANRGVAFF. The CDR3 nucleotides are TGTGCCAGCTCACCACCACTTAAACAGGGGGCCAATCGTGGCGTAGCTTTCTTT. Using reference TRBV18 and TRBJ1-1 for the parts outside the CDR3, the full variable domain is NAGVMQNPRHLVRRRGQEARLRCSPMKGHSHVYWYRQLPEEGLKFMVYLQKENIIDESGMPKERFSAEFPKEGPSILRIQQVVRGDSAAYFCASSPPLKQGANRGVAFFGQGTRLTVV.